These T cell receptor beta chains were read from a single sample in a study of OX40 agonist ivuxolimab in advanced cancers. Data came from immunoSEQ multiplex PCR; TCRdb stores just in-frame clones and leaves some out. The sample lists over 100,000 clones, roughly nine tenths occurring once. The sample here was CD4+ or CD8+ T cells sorted from blood, taken in a trial of the OX40 agonist ivuxolimab. These receptors came from an adult with an advanced solid tumor such as melanoma, head and neck, liver or kidney cancer. Both conserved end residues are part of each CDR3. Fields, in order: clone size, CDR3 length, D gene, V gene, J gene, CDR3 DNA, CDR3 protein. A D gene is named only where the DNA matches it firmly. A row's size may be missing; if present it is once, few, many or a size class.

>NA|16|TRBD1|TRBV25-1|TRBJ2-2
TGTGCCAGCAGTGGAGCCGGGACAGCTAAGGGCGGGGAGCTGTTTTTT
CASSGAGTAKGGELFF
>NA|15|TRBD1|TRBV5-6|TRBJ2-2
TGTGCCAGCAGCAAAAGGGACAGGCGGGATGGGGAGCTGTTTTTT
CASSKRDRRDGELFF
>NA|13|TRBD1|TRBV6-1|TRBJ1-1
TGTGCCAGCAAACCCCCCGGGACAGGTGAAGCTTTCTTT
CASKPPGTGEAFF
>NA|13|NA|TRBV28|TRBJ2-7
TGTGCCAGCAGCCTCCCGAGCTCCTACGAGCAGTACTTC
CASSLPSSYEQYF
>NA|15|TRBD1|TRBV18|TRBJ1-1
TGTGCCAGCTCACCCCTAGAGGGGGCAGGGACTGAAGCTTTCTTT
CASSPLEGAGTEAFF
>NA|15|NA|TRBV5-1|TRBJ2-5
TGCGCCAGCAGCGACCCCAGTGGGCTTGTAGAGACCCAGTACTTC
CASSDPSGLVETQYF
>NA|14|TRBD1|TRBV10-3|TRBJ1-3
TGTGCCATCATGGGACAGGGAGGAGGGAACACCATATATTTT
CAIMGQGGGNTIYF
>NA|13|NA|TRBV2|TRBJ1-3
TGTGCCAGCAGGGGGGACGGTGGAAACACCATATATTTT
CASRGDGGNTIYF
>NA|13|NA|TRBV30|TRBJ2-3
TGTGCCTGGAGTGTAGCTGGAGGGGCTACGCAGTATTTT
CAWSVAGGATQYF
>once|13|NA|TRBV7-2|TRBJ2-7
TGTGCCAGCAGCCTCGATCTTTTCTACGAGCAGTACTTC
CASSLDLFYEQYF
>NA|15|TRBD1|TRBV30|TRBJ2-2
TGTGCCTGGAGTGCCGGGACAGGGGACACCGGGGAGCTGTTTTTT
CAWSAGTGDTGELFF
>few|16|NA|TRBV9|TRBJ1-3
TGTGCCAGCAGCGTAGACAGGGTACCGCCTGGAAACACCATATATTTT
CASSVDRVPPGNTIYF
>once|17|TRBD2|TRBV5-6|TRBJ2-5
TGTGCCAGCAGCTTGGCTCTAGCGGGCGGGCCCCCACGGACCCAGTACTTC
CASSLALAGGPPRTQYF
>NA|14|NA|TRBV7-2|TRBJ2-7
TGTGCCAGCAGCGCGCCCACAGGCCCCTACGAGCAGTACTTC
CASSAPTGPYEQYF
>NA|17|NA|TRBV19|TRBJ2-2
TGTGCCAGTAGTCCAGGGGGACAGCGGGCTTTCACCGGGGAGCTGTTTTTT
CASSPGGQRAFTGELFF
>NA|13|NA|TRBV6-1|TRBJ1-5
TGTGCCAGCAGTGAACGGGGCAATCAGCCCCAGCATTTT
CASSERGNQPQHF
>NA|14|TRBD1|TRBV4-3|TRBJ1-2
TGCGCCAGCAGTCGGACAGGGACTAACTATGGCTACACCTTC
CASSRTGTNYGYTF
>NA|16|NA|TRBV11-2|TRBJ1-6
TGTGCCAGCAGCTTGGAGGACAGAGGCCTAAAATCACCCCTCCACTTT
CASSLEDRGLKSPLHF
>NA|17|TRBD2|TRBV10-3|TRBJ2-1
TGTGCCATCAGTGAGCGCGGGGGGGCCCCTACTACCAATGAGCAGTTCTTC
CAISERGGAPTTNEQFF
>NA|20|NA|TRBV21-1|TRBJ2-7
TGTGCCAGCAGCAAACCGACTCGCTCCGGACAGGAGTGTGATTCCTACGAGCAGTACTTC
CASSKPTRSGQECDSYEQYF
>NA|14|NA|TRBV5-1|TRBJ1-2
TGCGCCAGCAGCTCGCCTGGACAGTCCTATGGCTACACCTTC
CASSSPGQSYGYTF
>once|15|NA|TRBV28|TRBJ1-1
TGTGCCAGCAGTTTACAGGGGACCGCCGGCACTGAAGCTTTCTTT
CASSLQGTAGTEAFF
>NA|17|NA|TRBV19|TRBJ1-5
TGTGCCACAGTGCAAGGAATGGGCAGTTCCTTCAATCAGCCCCAGCATTTT
CATVQGMGSSFNQPQHF
>NA|14|TRBD1|TRBV27|TRBJ2-7
TGTGCCAGCAGTAAACAGGGGCCCCCATACGAGCAGTACTTC
CASSKQGPPYEQYF
>NA|14|TRBD1|TRBV19|TRBJ1-1
TGTGCCAGTAGTGCCGGGACAGTAAACACTGAAGCTTTCTTT
CASSAGTVNTEAFF
>NA|12|NA|TRBV18|TRBJ1-5
TGTGCCAGCTCCAATAGCAATCAGCCCCAGCATTTT
CASSNSNQPQHF
>NA|16|TRBD1|TRBV7-3|TRBJ2-3
TGTGCCAGCAGCCCAGGACAGGGGAGGGGCACAGATACGCAGTATTTT
CASSPGQGRGTDTQYF
>NA|13|NA|TRBV6-5|TRBJ1-5
TGTGCCAGCAGTTTAGGCAGCAATCAGCCCCAGCATTTT
CASSLGSNQPQHF
>NA|16|TRBD2|TRBV18|TRBJ2-3
TGTGCCAGCTCACCAATAGCGGGGATTACGACAGATACGCAGTATTTT
CASSPIAGITTDTQYF
>NA|14|TRBD1|TRBV14|TRBJ1-1
TGTGCCAGCAGCGAAGACAGGGGTCGCACTGAAGCTTTCTTT
CASSEDRGRTEAFF
>few|11|NA|TRBV28|TRBJ2-7
TGTGCCAGCAGCCCTTTCAGCGAGCAGTACTTC
CASSPFSEQYF
>NA|15|TRBD2|TRBV9|TRBJ2-1
TGTGCCAGCAGCGGTAAGCGGGGGTCCTACAATGAGCAGTTCTTC
CASSGKRGSYNEQFF
>NA|13|NA|TRBV28|TRBJ1-2
TGTGCCAGCAGTCCGGACATTAACTATGGCTACACCTTC
CASSPDINYGYTF
>once|14|NA|TRBV28|TRBJ2-7
TGTGCCAGCAGTTCACAGGGACGGGGCGGCGAGCAGTACTTC
CASSSQGRGGEQYF
>NA|14|NA|TRBV18|TRBJ2-7
TGTGCCAGCTCACCTAGCCTATCAGCGTACGAGCAGTACTTC
CASSPSLSAYEQYF
>NA|18|TRBD2|TRBV13|TRBJ2-2
TGTGCCAGCAGCTTCCCCGGGACTAGCGGGGGGGCCACCGGGGAGCTGTTTTTT
CASSFPGTSGGATGELFF
>NA|15|TRBD1|TRBV7-2|TRBJ2-2
TGTGCCAGCAGCTTCAGACAGGGAAACACCGGGGAGCTGTTTTTT
CASSFRQGNTGELFF
>NA|14|TRBD1|TRBV5-4|TRBJ2-2
TGTGCCAGCAGCTTGGCTCAGGGGGCCGGGGAGCTGTTTTTT
CASSLAQGAGELFF
>NA|12|NA|TRBV28|TRBJ2-7
TGTGCCAGCAGTCCTGGGCGACGGGAGCAGTACTTC
CASSPGRREQYF
>NA|15|NA|TRBV6-5|TRBJ2-7
TGTGCCAGCAGTTACTCGGGCGGGGTTACCTACGAGCAGTACTTC
CASSYSGGVTYEQYF
>once|13|NA|TRBV4-3|TRBJ1-1
TGCGCCAGCAGCCCAGGGGTTCCCACTGAAGCTTTCTTT
CASSPGVPTEAFF
>NA|13|TRBD1|TRBV30|TRBJ2-7
TGTGCCTGGAACCCGGGACAGGGTTACGAGCAGTACTTC
CAWNPGQGYEQYF
>NA|17|NA|TRBV28|TRBJ2-7
TGTGCCAGCAGTTTACGAAAGTCGGGGGATAGGAGTGGCGAGCAGTACTTC
CASSLRKSGDRSGEQYF